The TCR beta chain under discussion was sequenced for a study of blood T cell repertoires in COVID-19. As concerns this clone: In the same sample, other DNA sequences code for this CDR3.

V shed 6 bases, J shed 7 bases, and the junction held 10 bases outside the gene matches. Germline V CDR1 and CDR2: KGHSH, LQKENI. The CDR3 totals 15 residues. TCRdb's table, derived via immunoSEQ multiplex PCR, lists solely in-frame clones and lacks some. The table has approximately 80,000 clones, roughly 86% seen once. V usage is TRBV18 and J usage is TRBJ2-1; 9 nucleotides agree with TRBD2. This TCR was recovered from a man in his 60s with acute or convalescent COVID-19. Source material: peripheral blood. As DNA, the CDR3 is TGTGCCAGCTCCCCCCCGGGACTAGCACTAAATGAGCAGTTCTTC. Encoded protein: CASSPPGLALNEQFF.